These T cell receptor beta chains were read from a single sample in a study of blood T cells in healthy people across ages. Via MiXCR, TCRdb re-called the 5' RACE reads, giving one row per CDR3 protein. The sample holds about 640,000 distinct CDR3 sequences; roughly 58% are singletons and the top ten take roughly 34%. The sample comprised blood. The receptors come from a man in his sixties in good health. Each CDR3 is given with its conserved first and last residue. The order of the fields is clone size, J gene, V gene, D gene, CDR3 DNA, CDR3 protein. The D gene is left open where the match is weak. Where a row states a size, it is once, few, many or the class of an expanded clone; other rows omit it.

>once|TRBJ1-5|TRBV25-1|.
TGTGCCAGCAGTAAAGGGGGAAACAATCAGCCCCAGCATTTT
CASSKGGNNQPQHF
>few|TRBJ2-7|TRBV4-2|.
TGTGCCAGCAGCCAAGACATCGGGTCCTACGAGCAGTACTTC
CASSQDIGSYEQYF
>.|TRBJ2-2|TRBV6-1|.
TGTGCCAGCAGTGATGAAGACAGCTACGGCAACACCGGGGAGCTGTTTTTT
CASSDEDSYGNTGELFF
>.|TRBJ2-5|TRBV4-1|.
TGCGCCAGCAGCCAGGGACGAGCGGAACAAGAGACCCAGTACTTC
CASSQGRAEQETQYF
>.|TRBJ2-4|TRBV11-2|TRBD2
TGTGCCAGCAGCTTGGATGGAGTAGCGGGGGCACTAGCCAAAAACATTCAGTACTTC
CASSLDGVAGALAKNIQYF
>few|TRBJ2-7|TRBV29-1|.
TGCAGCGTTACCCCCACAGGGAACTACGAGCAGTACTTC
CSVTPTGNYEQYF
>.|TRBJ1-2|TRBV20-1|.
TGCAGTGCTAGAACCCTCCGCGAAGCATACACCTTC
CSARTLREAYTF
>.|TRBJ1-2|TRBV29-1|TRBD1
TGCAGCGTCTGGACCGGGACAGGCCTTACAGGCTACACCTTC
CSVWTGTGLTGYTF
>.|TRBJ2-5|TRBV5-1|TRBD1
TGCGCCAGCAGCTTCCAGGGGGCGGAAGAGACCCAGTACTTC
CASSFQGAEETQYF
>.|TRBJ2-5|TRBV20-1|TRBD2
TGCAGTGCAAACCGACTAGCGGTTTCCCAAGAGACCCAGTACTTC
CSANRLAVSQETQYF
>.|TRBJ2-1|TRBV7-8|.
TGTGCCAGCAGCTTCGTGGAGTCGAGCTCCTACAATGAGCAGTTCTTC
CASSFVESSSYNEQFF
>few|TRBJ1-2|TRBV25-1|.
TGTGCCAGCAGTGAAACAGGGATCTATGGCTACACCTTC
CASSETGIYGYTF
>few|TRBJ1-1|TRBV6-4|.
TGTGCCAGCAGTGTAGAGGAGAACACTGAAGCTTTCTTT
CASSVEENTEAFF
>.|TRBJ2-1|TRBV25-1|TRBD2
TGTGCCAGCAGTGCACTGGGACTAGCGGGGGGGCGTAATGAGCAGTTCTTC
CASSALGLAGGRNEQFF
>few|TRBJ2-7|TRBV10-2|TRBD2
TGCGCCAGCAGTTTGGGGGGGGTTGTAAACGAGCAGTACTTC
CASSLGGVVNEQYF
>once|TRBJ2-1|TRBV6-1|.
TGTGCCAGCAGATCCAGGGTCGAGCAGTTCTTC
CASRSRVEQFF
>.|TRBJ2-7|TRBV7-9|TRBD1
TGTGCCAGCAGCTCCGACAGGGGGCCCGCCTACGAGCAGTACTTC
CASSSDRGPAYEQYF
>.|TRBJ2-3|TRBV10-3|.
TGTGCCATCAGTGATCGCATTAGCTACATCACAGATACGCAGTATTTT
CAISDRISYITDTQYF
>.|TRBJ1-6|TRBV2|TRBD1
TGTGCCAGCAGCATGGACAGGGGGCGGTCACCCCTCCACTTT
CASSMDRGRSPLHF
>.|TRBJ1-2|TRBV29-1|.
TGCAGCGTTGTTCATGGTGGTGGCTACACCTTC
CSVVHGGGYTF
>.|TRBJ1-2|TRBV29-1|.
TGCAGCGTTTCTTACCGAACTAACTATGGCTACACCTTC
CSVSYRTNYGYTF
>.|TRBJ2-1|TRBV2|TRBD2
TGTGCCAGCATACCCAGCGGGGGGTCCTCCTACAATGAGCAGTTCTTC
CASIPSGGSSYNEQFF
>.|TRBJ2-7|TRBV4-1|TRBD1
TGCGCCAGCAGCCCAGGGGACAGGGCTGGAGTCTACGAGCAGTACTTC
CASSPGDRAGVYEQYF
>.|TRBJ2-1|TRBV7-9|TRBD1
TGTGCCAGCAGCACAGTCCGGGACAGGGGCAGTGGTGAGCAGTTCTTC
CASSTVRDRGSGEQFF
>.|TRBJ1-1|TRBV7-2|.
TGTGCCAGCAGCTCAAGGCCCCCATACCACTCGCTGAACACTGAAGCTTTCTTT
CASSSRPPYHSLNTEAFF
>.|TRBJ2-5|TRBV7-9|.
TGTGCCAGCAGCTTAATTGGCGGAGGGGCCCAAGAGACCCAGTACTTC
CASSLIGGGAQETQYF
>many|TRBJ1-1|TRBV30|.
TGTGCCTGGGGCGCAGGGTTCACTGAAGCTTTCTTT
CAWGAGFTEAFF
>few|TRBJ2-3|TRBV12-3/TRBV12-4|.
TGTGCCAGCATTTTACTAGGGACAGATACGCAGTATTTT
CASILLGTDTQYF
>.|TRBJ1-6|TRBV11-2|TRBD1
TGTGCCAGCAGCCCATGGAGGACAGGTTCACCCCTCCACTTT
CASSPWRTGSPLHF
>.|TRBJ2-5|TRBV24-1|.
TGTGTCACCAGTGATCCCTCAGGAGAGGGGGAGACCCAGTACTTC
CVTSDPSGEGETQYF
>.|TRBJ2-1|TRBV27|TRBD2
TGTGCCAGCATCAGGACTAGCGGGATGGATGAGCAGTTCTTC
CASIRTSGMDEQFF
>.|TRBJ1-5|TRBV15|.
TGTGCCACCAGCAGGCCGGGTGGAATCGGCAATCAGCCCCAGCATTTT
CATSRPGGIGNQPQHF
>few|TRBJ1-1|TRBV18|.
TGTGCCAGCTCACCTTCGGGGTCCCAGAAGTGGGCGGAAGCTTTCTTT
CASSPSGSQKWAEAFF
>many|TRBJ2-2|TRBV5-1|TRBD2
TGCGCCAGCAGCTTCGAACTAGCGGGACACACCGGGGAGCTGTTTTTT
CASSFELAGHTGELFF
>.|TRBJ2-3|TRBV6-5|TRBD1
TGTGCCAGCAGTTCAGGCCCAGGGGGCTCAGATACGCAGTATTTT
CASSSGPGGSDTQYF
>.|TRBJ2-1|TRBV4-1|TRBD2
TGCGCCAGCAGCCAAGATTTTGGGACTAGCGGGTACAATGAGCAGTTCTTC
CASSQDFGTSGYNEQFF
>.|TRBJ2-2|TRBV2|.
TGTGCCAGCAGGGAGGGCGTGAACACCGGGGAGCTGTTTTTT
CASREGVNTGELFF
>.|TRBJ2-5|TRBV19|.
TGTGCCAGTAGTATGGGGGGAGCGGCACAAGAGACCCAGTACTTC
CASSMGGAAQETQYF
>.|TRBJ2-4|TRBV12-3/TRBV12-4|.
TGTGCCAGCAGCCCAGGGGGGGCCATTCAGTACTTC
CASSPGGAIQYF
>.|TRBJ2-6|TRBV4-1|.
TGCGCCAGCAGCGCGGGACCGCAATTCTCTGGGGCCAACGTCCCGACTTTC
CASSAGPQFSGANVPTF
>.|TRBJ1-1|TRBV29-1|.
TGCAGCGTTTCAATCCAGAACACTGAAGCTTTCTTT
CSVSIQNTEAFF
>few|TRBJ2-6|TRBV13|.
TGTGCCAGCAGCCTAACAAGGTCTGGGGCCAACGTCCTGACTTTC
CASSLTRSGANVLTF
>.|TRBJ2-5|TRBV5-1|TRBD1
TGCGCCAGCTCTGCTGGACAGGGGATCGTAGGCAATGAGCAGTACTTC
CASSAGQGIVGNEQYF
>few|TRBJ1-1|TRBV3-1|.
TGTGCCAGCAGCCACCCCACAACGAACACTGAGGCTTTCTTT
CASSHPTTNTEAFF
>.|TRBJ2-7|TRBV5-1|TRBD1
TGCGCCAGCAGCTTCCGGGACAGTGCCTACGAGCAGTACTTC
CASSFRDSAYEQYF
>.|TRBJ2-3|TRBV29-1|TRBD2
TGCAGCGTTGCGGTCGGGGGGGCCACAGATACGCAGTATTTT
CSVAVGGATDTQYF
>few|TRBJ1-4|TRBV5-1|TRBD1
TGCGCCAGCAGCATGGGGACAGGAACAGAAAAACTGTTTTTT
CASSMGTGTEKLFF
>.|TRBJ2-7|TRBV4-1|TRBD2
TGCGCCAGCAGCCAAGATCAACTAGCGGTTTCTTCCTACGAGCAGTACTTC
CASSQDQLAVSSYEQYF